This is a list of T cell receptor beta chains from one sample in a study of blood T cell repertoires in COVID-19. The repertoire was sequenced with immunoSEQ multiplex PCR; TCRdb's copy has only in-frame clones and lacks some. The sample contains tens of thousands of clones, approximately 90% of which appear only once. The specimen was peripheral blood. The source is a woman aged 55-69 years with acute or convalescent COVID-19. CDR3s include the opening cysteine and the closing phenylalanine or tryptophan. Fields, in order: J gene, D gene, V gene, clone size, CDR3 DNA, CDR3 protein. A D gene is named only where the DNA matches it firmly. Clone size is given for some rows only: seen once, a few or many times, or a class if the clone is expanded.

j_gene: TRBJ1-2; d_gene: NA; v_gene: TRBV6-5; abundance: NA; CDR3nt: TGTGCCAGCAGTTACGAGAGGGATCGGGGCTACACCTTC; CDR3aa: CASSYERDRGYTF
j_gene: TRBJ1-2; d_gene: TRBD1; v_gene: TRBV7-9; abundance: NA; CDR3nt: TGTGCCAGCAGCCCAGGGGGGATCTACACCTTC; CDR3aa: CASSPGGIYTF
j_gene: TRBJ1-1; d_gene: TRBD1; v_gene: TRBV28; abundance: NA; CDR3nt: TGTGCCAGCAGTCTACTGGGACAGACCTTTTTAGTCTTT; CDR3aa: CASSLLGQTFLVF
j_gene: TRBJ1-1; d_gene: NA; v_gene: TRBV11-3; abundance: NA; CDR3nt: TGTGCCAGCAGCTTCCTGGGGCAGGCTGAAGCTTTCTTT; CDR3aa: CASSFLGQAEAFF
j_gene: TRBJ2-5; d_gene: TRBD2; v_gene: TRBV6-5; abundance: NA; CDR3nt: TGTGCCAGCGGAGAGCGGGGGGGACAAGAGACCCAGTACTTC; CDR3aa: CASGERGGQETQYF
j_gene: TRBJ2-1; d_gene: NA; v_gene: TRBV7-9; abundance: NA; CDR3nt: TGTGCCAGCAGCTTAGCCCCTAGCGAGGCCTACAATGAGCAGTTCTTC; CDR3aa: CASSLAPSEAYNEQFF
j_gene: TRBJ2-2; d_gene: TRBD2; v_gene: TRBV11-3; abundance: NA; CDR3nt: TGTGCCAGCAGCCCTTCTAGCGGGAAGAACACCGGGGAGCTGTTTTTT; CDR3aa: CASSPSSGKNTGELFF
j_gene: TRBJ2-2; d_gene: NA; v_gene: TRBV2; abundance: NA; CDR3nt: TGTGCCAGCAGTTCCTCCCAGTCAACCGGGGAGCTGTTTTTT; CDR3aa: CASSSSQSTGELFF
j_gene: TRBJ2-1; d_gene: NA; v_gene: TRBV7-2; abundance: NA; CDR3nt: TGTGCCAGCAGCTTCGAGAGAGGCAATGAGCAGTTCTTC; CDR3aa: CASSFERGNEQFF
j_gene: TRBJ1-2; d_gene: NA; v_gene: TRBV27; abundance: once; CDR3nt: TGTGCCAGCAGGTCCGACAGAAACTATGGCTACACCTTC; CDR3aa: CASRSDRNYGYTF
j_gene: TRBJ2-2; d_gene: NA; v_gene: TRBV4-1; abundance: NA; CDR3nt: TGCGCCAGCAGCTACCCGTTAAGGGGGAACACCGGGGAGCTGTTTTTT; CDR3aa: CASSYPLRGNTGELFF
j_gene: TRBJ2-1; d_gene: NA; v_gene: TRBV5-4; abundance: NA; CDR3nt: TGTGCCAGCAGCCCCGATATGGGGGGGGCCGGCAACAATGAGCAGTTCTTC; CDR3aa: CASSPDMGGAGNNEQFF
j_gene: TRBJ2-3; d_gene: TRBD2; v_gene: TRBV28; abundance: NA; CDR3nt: TGTGCCAGCAGTAGGAGGGAGGGGATGAGAGATACGCAGTATTTT; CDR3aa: CASSRREGMRDTQYF
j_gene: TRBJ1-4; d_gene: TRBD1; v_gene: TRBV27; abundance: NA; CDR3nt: TGTGCCAGCAGTTCCACAGGGGTTAGGGGCCTCAATGAAAAACTGTTTTTT; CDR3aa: CASSSTGVRGLNEKLFF
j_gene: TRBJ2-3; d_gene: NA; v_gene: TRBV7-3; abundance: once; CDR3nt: TGTGCCAGCAGCTTCCCAGGCCCAACAGATACGCAGTATTTT; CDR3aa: CASSFPGPTDTQYF
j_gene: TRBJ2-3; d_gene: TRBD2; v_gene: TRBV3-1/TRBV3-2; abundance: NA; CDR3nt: TGTGCCAGCAGCTCCTGGACTAGCGGGAGGGGCACAGATACGCAGTATTTT; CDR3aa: CASSSWTSGRGTDTQYF
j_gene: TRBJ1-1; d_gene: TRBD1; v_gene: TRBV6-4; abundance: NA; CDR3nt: TGTGCCAGCAGATCTGGACAGGGGTTTATTGTCGGCACTGAAGCTTTCTTT; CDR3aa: CASRSGQGFIVGTEAFF
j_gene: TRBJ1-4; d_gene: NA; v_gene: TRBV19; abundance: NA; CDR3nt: TGTGCCAGTAGTGAAACAGCGGCAACTAATGAAAAACTGTTTTTT; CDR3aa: CASSETAATNEKLFF
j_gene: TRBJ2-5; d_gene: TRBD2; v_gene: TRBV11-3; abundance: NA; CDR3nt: TGTGCCAGCAGCTTAGGAGCGGGGGGCCAAGAGACCCAGTACTTC; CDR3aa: CASSLGAGGQETQYF
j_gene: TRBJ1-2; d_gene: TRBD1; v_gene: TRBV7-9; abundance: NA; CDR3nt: TGTGCCAGCAGCCGTCTTGGGACAGCTAGTAACTATGGCTACACCTTC; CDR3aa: CASSRLGTASNYGYTF
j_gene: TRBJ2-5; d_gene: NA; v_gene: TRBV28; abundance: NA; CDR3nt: TGTGCCAGCAGTTCCGGACACCTACAAGAGACCCAGTACTTC; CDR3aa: CASSSGHLQETQYF
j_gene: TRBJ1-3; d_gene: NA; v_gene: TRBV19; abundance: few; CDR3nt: TGTGCCAGCAGAACCGACAGGTGGGCTGGAAACACCATATATTTT; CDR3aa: CASRTDRWAGNTIYF
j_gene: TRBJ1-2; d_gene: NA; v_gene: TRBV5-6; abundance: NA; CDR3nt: TGTGCCAGCAGCGCCTCAATAGCCGTCTATGGCTACACCTTC; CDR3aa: CASSASIAVYGYTF
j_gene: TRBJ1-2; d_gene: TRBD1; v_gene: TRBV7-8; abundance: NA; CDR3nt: TGTGCCAGCAGCCAAGGGACAGGTGGGAAAACCTTC; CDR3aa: CASSQGTGGKTF
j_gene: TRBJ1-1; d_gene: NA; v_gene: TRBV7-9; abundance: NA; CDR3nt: TGTGCCAGCAGGGCCCGGGTGGATGAAACTGAAGCTTTCTTT; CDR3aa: CASRARVDETEAFF
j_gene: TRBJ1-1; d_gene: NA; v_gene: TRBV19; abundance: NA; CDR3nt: TGTGCCAGTAGTCGCACTGAAGCTTTCTTT; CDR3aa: CASSRTEAFF
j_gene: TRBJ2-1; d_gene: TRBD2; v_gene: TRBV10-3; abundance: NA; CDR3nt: TGTGCCATCAGTGAGGGTCGAGCGGGAGTTGGTGAGCAGTTCTTC; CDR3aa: CAISEGRAGVGEQFF
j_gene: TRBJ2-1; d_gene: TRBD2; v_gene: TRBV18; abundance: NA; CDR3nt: TGTGCCAGCTCAACCCTGCGGGAGTACAATGAGCAGTTCTTC; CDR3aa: CASSTLREYNEQFF
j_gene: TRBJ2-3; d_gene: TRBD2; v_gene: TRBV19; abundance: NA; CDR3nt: TGTGCCAGTAGTATCGACGCCAGCGGGGGGCCGCAGTATTTT; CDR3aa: CASSIDASGGPQYF
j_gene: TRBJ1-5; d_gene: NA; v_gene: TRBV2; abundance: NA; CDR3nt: TGTGCCAGCAGCACGACAGTAAATAGCAATCAGCCCCAGCATTTT; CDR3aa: CASSTTVNSNQPQHF
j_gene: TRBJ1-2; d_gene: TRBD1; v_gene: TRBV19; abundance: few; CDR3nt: TGTGCCAGTAGTATAGGAGACAGGGCTAACTATGGCTACACCTTC; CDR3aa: CASSIGDRANYGYTF